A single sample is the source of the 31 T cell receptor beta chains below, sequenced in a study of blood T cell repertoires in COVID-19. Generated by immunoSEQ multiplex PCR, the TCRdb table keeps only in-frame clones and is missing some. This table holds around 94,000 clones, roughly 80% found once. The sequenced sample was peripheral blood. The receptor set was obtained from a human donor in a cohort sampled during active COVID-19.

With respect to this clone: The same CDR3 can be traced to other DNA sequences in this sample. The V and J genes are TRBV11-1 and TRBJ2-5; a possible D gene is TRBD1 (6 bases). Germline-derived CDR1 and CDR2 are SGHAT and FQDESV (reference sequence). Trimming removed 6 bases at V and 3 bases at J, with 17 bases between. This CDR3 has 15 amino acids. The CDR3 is CASSFRDRHEETQYF. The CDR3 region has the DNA TGTGCCAGCAGTTTTAGAGACAGGCACGAAGAGACCCAGTACTTC.

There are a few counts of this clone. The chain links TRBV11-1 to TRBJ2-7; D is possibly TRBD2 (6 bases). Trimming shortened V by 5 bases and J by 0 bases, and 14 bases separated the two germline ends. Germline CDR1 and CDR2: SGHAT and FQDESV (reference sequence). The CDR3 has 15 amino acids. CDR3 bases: TGTGCCAGCAGCCCGCGTCGGGAGCCCTCCTACGAGCAGTACTTC. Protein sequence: CASSPRREPSYEQYF.

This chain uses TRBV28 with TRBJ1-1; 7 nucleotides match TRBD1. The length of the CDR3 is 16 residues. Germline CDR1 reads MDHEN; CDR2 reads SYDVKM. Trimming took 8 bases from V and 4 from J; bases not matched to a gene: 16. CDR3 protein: CASGLGQPAVGTEAFF. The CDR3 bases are TGTGCCAGCGGATTGGGACAGCCGGCCGTGGGCACTGAAGCTTTCTTT. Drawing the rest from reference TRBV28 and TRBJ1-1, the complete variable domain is DVKVTQSSRYLVKRTGEKVFLECVQDMDHENMFWYRQDPGLGLRLIYFSYDVKMKEKGDIPEGYSVSREKKERFSLILESASTNQTSMYLCASGLGQPAVGTEAFFGQGTRLTVV.

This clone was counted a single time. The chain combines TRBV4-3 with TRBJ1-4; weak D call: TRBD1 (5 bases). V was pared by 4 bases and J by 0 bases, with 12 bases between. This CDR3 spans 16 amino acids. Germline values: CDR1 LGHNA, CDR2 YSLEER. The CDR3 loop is CASSPRQTSTNEKLFF. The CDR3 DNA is TGCGCCAGCAGCCCTCGACAGACTTCAACTAATGAAAAACTGTTTTTT.

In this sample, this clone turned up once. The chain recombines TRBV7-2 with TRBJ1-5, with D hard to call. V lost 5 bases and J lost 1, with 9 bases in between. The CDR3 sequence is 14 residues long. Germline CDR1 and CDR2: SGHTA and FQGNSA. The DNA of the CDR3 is TGTGCCAGCAGCCCAGATGTAAGCAATCAGCCCCAGCATTTT. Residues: CASSPDVSNQPQHF.

The CDR3 nucleotides read TGCGCCAGCAGCCAAGATCTGGAGTCCTGGGAGCAGTACTTC. This sequence encodes CASSQDLESWEQYF. The V call is TRBV4-3, the J call TRBJ2-7; D ambiguous. The V end was cut by 0 bases, the J end by 7 bases, with 13 bases between. This CDR3 is 14 amino acids long. CDR1 LGHNA and CDR2 YSLEER come from the germline V gene.

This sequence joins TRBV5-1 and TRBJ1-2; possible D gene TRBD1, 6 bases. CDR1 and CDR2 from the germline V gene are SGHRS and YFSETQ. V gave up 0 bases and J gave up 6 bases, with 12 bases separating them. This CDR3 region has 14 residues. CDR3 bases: TGCGCCAGCAGCTTGGTTCCCGGGACACATGGCTACACCTTC. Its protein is CASSLVPGTHGYTF.

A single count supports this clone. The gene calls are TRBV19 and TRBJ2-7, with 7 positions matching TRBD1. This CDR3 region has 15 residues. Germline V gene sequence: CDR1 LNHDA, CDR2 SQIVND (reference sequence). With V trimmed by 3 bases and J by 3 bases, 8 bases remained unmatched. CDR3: CASSMTGSLNYEQYF. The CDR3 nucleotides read TGTGCCAGTAGTATGACAGGGTCTCTGAACTACGAGCAGTACTTC.

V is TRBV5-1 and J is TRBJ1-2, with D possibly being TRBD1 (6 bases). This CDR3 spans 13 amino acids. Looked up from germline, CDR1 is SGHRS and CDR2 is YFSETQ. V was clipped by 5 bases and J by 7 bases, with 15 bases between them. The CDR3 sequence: CASSLQGSPGYTF. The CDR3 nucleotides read TGCGCCAGCAGTCTACAGGGTTCGCCTGGCTACACCTTC.

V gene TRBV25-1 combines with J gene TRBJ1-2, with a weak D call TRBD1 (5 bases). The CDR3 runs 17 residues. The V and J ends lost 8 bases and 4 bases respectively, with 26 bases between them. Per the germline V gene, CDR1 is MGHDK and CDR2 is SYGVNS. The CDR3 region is CASPPDKRESKPYGYTF. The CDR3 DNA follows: TGTGCCAGCCCCCCGGACAAGCGGGAATCGAAGCCCTATGGCTACACCTTC.

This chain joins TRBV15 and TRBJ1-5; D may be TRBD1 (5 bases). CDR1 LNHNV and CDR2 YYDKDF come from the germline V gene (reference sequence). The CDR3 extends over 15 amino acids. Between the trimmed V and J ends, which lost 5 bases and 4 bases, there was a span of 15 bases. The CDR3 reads CATSARGRDNQPQHF. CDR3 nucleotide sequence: TGTGCCACCAGCGCAAGGGGCAGGGATAATCAGCCCCAGCATTTT.

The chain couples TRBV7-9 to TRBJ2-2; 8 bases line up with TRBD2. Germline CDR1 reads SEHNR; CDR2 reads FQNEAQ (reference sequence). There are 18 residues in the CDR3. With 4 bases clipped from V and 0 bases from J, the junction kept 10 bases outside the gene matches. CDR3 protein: CASSYPEGLVPNTGELFF. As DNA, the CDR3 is TGTGCCAGCAGCTATCCGGAGGGACTAGTACCGAACACCGGGGAGCTGTTTTTT. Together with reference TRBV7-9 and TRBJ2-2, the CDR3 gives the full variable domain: DTGVSQNPRHKITKRGQNVTFRCDPISEHNRLYWYRQTLGQGPEFLTYFQNEAQLEKSRLLSDRFSAERPKGSFSTLEIQRTEQGDSAMYLCASSYPEGLVPNTGELFFGEGSRLTVL.

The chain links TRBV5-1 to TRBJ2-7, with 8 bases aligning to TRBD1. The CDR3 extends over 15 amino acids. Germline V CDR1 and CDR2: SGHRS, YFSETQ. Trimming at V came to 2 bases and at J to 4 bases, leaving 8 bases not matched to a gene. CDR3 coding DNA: TGCGCCAGCAGCTTCGGACAGGGAACGATTTACGAGCAGTACTTC. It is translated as CASSFGQGTIYEQYF.

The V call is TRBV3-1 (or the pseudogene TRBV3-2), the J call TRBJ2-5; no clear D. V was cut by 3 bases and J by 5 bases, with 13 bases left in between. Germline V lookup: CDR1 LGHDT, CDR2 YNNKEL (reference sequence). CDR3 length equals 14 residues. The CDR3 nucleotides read TGTGCCAGCAGCCACAACCCCAGTTCGGAGACCCAGTACTTC. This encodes CASSHNPSSETQYF.

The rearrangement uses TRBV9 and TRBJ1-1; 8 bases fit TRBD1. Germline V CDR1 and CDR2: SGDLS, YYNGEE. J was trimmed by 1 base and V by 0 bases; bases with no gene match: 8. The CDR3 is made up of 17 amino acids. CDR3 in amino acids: CASSVVGQGAANTEAFF. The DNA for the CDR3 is TGTGCCAGCAGCGTAGTGGGGCAGGGGGCGGCGAACACTGAAGCTTTCTTT.

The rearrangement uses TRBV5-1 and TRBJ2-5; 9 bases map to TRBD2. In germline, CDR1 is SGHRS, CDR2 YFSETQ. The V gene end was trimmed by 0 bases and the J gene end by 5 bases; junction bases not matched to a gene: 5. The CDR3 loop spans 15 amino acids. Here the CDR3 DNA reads TGCGCCAGCAGCTTGGGAGGTAGCGGGGGTGAGACCCAGTACTTC. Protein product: CASSLGGSGGETQYF.

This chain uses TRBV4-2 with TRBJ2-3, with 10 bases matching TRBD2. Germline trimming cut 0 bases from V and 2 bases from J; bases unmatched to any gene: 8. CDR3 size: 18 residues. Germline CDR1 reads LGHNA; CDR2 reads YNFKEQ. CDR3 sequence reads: CASSQDTSGGGNTDTQYF. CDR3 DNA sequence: TGTGCCAGCAGCCAAGATACCAGCGGGGGGGGGAACACAGATACGCAGTATTTT.

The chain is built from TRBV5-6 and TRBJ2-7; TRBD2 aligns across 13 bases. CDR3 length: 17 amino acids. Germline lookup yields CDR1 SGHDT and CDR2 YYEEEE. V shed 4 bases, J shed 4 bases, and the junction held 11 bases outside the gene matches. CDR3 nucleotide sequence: TGTGCCAGCAGCGAAAGACTAGCGGGGGGCCCCATATACGAGCAGTACTTC. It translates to CASSERLAGGPIYEQYF.

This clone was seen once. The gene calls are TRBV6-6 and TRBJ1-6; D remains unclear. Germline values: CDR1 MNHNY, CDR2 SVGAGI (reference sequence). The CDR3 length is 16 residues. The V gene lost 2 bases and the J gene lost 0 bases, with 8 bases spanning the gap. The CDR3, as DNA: TGTGCCAGCAGTTACAGCGATAGCTCCTATAATTCACCCCTCCACTTT. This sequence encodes CASSYSDSSYNSPLHF.

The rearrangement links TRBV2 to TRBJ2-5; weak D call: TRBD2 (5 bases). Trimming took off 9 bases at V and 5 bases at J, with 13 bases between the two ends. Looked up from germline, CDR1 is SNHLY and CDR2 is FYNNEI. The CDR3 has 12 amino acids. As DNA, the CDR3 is TGTGCCAGGGGATCTGAGCGGGAGACCCAGTACTTC. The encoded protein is CARGSERETQYF.

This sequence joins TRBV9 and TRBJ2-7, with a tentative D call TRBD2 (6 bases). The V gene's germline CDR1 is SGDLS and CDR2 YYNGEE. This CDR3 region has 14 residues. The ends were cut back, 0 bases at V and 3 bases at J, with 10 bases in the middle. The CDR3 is CASSVGVGGYEQYF. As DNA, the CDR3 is TGTGCCAGCAGCGTAGGGGTGGGGGGCTACGAGCAGTACTTC.

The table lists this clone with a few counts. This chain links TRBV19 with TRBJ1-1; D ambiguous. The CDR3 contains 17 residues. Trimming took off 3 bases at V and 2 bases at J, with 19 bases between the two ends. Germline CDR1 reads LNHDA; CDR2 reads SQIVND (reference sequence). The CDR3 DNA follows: TGTGCCAGTAGTATTATAGGAGGGCGATCGGGTAACACTGAAGCTTTCTTT. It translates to CASSIIGGRSGNTEAFF.

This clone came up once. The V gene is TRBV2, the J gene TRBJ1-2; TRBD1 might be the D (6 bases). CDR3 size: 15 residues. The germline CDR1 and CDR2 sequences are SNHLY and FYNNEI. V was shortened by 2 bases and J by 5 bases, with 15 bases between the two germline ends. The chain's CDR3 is CASSERYRVRYGYTF. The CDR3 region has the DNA TGTGCCAGCAGTGAACGCTACAGGGTTAGGTATGGCTACACCTTC.

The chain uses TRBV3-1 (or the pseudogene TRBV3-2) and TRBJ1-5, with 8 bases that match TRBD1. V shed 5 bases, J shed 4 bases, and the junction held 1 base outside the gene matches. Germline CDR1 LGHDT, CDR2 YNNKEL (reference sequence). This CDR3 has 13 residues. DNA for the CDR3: TGTGCCAGCAGCGGGACAGGTAATCAGCCCCAGCATTTT. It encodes CASSGTGNQPQHF.

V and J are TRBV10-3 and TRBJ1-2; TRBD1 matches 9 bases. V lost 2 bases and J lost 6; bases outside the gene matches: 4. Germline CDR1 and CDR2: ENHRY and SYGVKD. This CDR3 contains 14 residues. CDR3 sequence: CAISERGQGDGYTF. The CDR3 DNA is TGTGCCATCAGTGAGAGGGGACAGGGAGATGGCTACACCTTC.

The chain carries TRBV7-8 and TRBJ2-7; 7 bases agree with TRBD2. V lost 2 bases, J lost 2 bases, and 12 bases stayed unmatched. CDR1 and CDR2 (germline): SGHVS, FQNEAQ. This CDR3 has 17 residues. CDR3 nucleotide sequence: TGTGCCAGCAGCTTACCCCACGGAGGCGGGGGTACCTACGAGCAGTACTTC. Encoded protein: CASSLPHGGGGTYEQYF. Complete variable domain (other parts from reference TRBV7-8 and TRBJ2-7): GAGVSQSPRYKVAKRGQDVALRCDPISGHVSLFWYQQALGQGPEFLTYFQNEAQLDKSGLPSDRFFAERPEGSVSTLKIQRTQQEDSAVYLCASSLPHGGGGTYEQYFGPGTRLTVT.

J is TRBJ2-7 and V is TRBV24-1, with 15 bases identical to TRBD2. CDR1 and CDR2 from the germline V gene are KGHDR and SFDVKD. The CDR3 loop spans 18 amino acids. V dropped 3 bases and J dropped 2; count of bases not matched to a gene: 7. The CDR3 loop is CATSDKGTSGGSTYEQYF. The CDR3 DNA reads TGTGCCACCAGTGATAAAGGGACTAGCGGGGGGTCTACCTACGAGCAGTACTTC.

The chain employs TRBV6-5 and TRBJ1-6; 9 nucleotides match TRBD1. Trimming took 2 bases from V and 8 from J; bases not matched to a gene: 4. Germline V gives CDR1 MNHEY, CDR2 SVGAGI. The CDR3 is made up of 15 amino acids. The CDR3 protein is CASSYRDRAYSPLHF. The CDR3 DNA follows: TGTGCCAGCAGTTACCGGGACAGGGCGTATTCACCCCTCCACTTT.

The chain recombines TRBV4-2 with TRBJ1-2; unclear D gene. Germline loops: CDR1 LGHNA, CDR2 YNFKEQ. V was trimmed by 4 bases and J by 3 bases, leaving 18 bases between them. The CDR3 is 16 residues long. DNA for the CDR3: TGTGCCAGCAGCCCGTACGGGGTAACAGAGGACTATGGCTACACCTTC. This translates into CASSPYGVTEDYGYTF.

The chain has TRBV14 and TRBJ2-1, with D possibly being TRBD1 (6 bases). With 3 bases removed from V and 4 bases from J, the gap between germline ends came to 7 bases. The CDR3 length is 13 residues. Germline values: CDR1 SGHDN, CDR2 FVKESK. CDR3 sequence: CASSQDRYNEQFF. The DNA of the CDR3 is TGTGCCAGCAGCCAGGACAGATACAATGAGCAGTTCTTC. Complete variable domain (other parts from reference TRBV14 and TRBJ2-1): EAGVTQFPSHSVIEKGQTVTLRCDPISGHDNLYWYRRVMGKEIKFLLHFVKESKQDESGMPNNRFLAERTGGTYSTLKVQPAELEDSGVYFCASSQDRYNEQFFGPGTRLTVL.

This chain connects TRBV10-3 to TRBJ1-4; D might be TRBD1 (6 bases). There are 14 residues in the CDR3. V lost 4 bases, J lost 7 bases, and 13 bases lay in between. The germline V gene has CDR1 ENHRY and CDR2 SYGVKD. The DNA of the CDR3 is TGTGCCATCAGTGCCCGGGGGGCCGGTGAAAAACTGTTTTTT. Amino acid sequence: CAISARGAGEKLFF.